This TCR beta chain was identified in a study of control samples from healthy donors and cancer patients. This clone was seen more than once but under ten times. Assay used: immunoSEQ multiplex PCR; TCRdb lists only in-frame clones, some missing. The data hold 400,000 to 500,000 clones, with roughly 90% observed a single time. Germline CDR1 and CDR2: SGHTA and FQGTGA. Trimming took off 2 bases at V and 4 bases at J, with 9 bases between the two ends. The CDR3 covers 14 residues. What was sequenced was PBMCs. The sequence derives from a man in his forties or fifties with head and neck cancer. The V and J genes are TRBV7-3 and TRBJ2-1; D gene unclear. The CDR3 reads CASSLGGEYNEQFF. CDR3 in DNA: TGTGCCAGCAGCTTAGGCGGCGAATACAATGAGCAGTTCTTC.